One sample yielded the 7 T cell receptor beta chains listed below, sequenced in a study of blood T cell repertoires in COVID-19. Clones were sequenced by immunoSEQ multiplex PCR, and TCRdb holds only the in-frame ones, with some missing. In the table there are under 250,000 clones, 82% of which are singletons. The sequencing input was peripheral blood. Source of these receptors: a woman in her forties with acute or convalescent COVID-19.

The chain couples TRBV11-2 to TRBJ2-2; D gene uncertain. The CDR3 runs to 16 residues. Trimming took 4 bases from V and 4 from J, leaving 16 bases between them. CDR1 and CDR2 (germline): SGHAT, FQNNGV. The CDR3 DNA reads TGTGCCAGCAGCTCAACCCCGAGGCGAAGCACCGGGGAGCTGTTTTTT. Translating gives CASSSTPRRSTGELFF.

The chain couples TRBV27 to TRBJ2-7; 7 positions match TRBD1. Germline V gene data show CDR1 as MNHEY and CDR2 as SMNVEV (reference sequence). Trimming cost V 5 bases and J 3 bases; bases outside gene matches: 7. The CDR3 runs to 14 residues. The CDR3 loop is CASSARDSYYEQYF. For the CDR3, the DNA is TGTGCCAGCAGTGCTCGGGACAGCTACTACGAGCAGTACTTC.

The sample holds a few counts of this clone. CDR3 amino acids: CASTGGLAGVGEQFF. CDR3 DNA: TGTGCCAGTACGGGCGGACTAGCGGGAGTTGGTGAGCAGTTCTTC. The V call is TRBV19, the J call TRBJ2-1, with 13 nucleotides matching TRBD2. Germline V gene lookup returns CDR1 LNHDA and CDR2 SQIVND (reference sequence). Trimming removed 7 bases from V and 9 bases from J; junction bases left unmatched: 9. The CDR3 has 15 amino acids.

The chain is built from TRBV5-1 and TRBJ1-1; D gene unclear. CDR1 SGHRS and CDR2 YFSETQ come from the germline V gene. Trimming shortened V by 3 bases and J by 3 bases, and 6 bases separated the two germline ends. The CDR3 is made up of 12 amino acids. The CDR3 DNA follows: TGCGCCAGCAGCTCAGGTTACACTGAAGCTTTCTTT. It yields the protein CASSSGYTEAFF. Full variable domain (outside the CDR3, taken from reference TRBV5-1 and TRBJ1-1): KAGVTQTPRYLIKTRGQQVTLSCSPISGHRSVSWYQQTPGQGLQFLFEYFSETQRNKGNFPGRFSGRQFSNSRSEMNVSTLELGDSALYLCASSSGYTEAFFGQGTRLTVV.

The chain carries TRBV5-6 and TRBJ2-1, with 10 bases aligning to TRBD1. The V gene's germline CDR1 is SGHDT and CDR2 YYEEEE. This CDR3 is 16 amino acids long. V dropped 4 bases and J dropped 3; count of bases not matched to a gene: 7. CDR3 DNA: TGTGCCAGCAGCCAGATCGGGACAGGGGACTACAATGAGCAGTTCTTC. This sequence encodes CASSQIGTGDYNEQFF. The full variable domain, with the rest looked up from reference TRBV5-6 and TRBJ2-1, is DAGVTQSPTHLIKTRGQQVTLRCSPKSGHDTVSWYQQALGQGPQFIFQYYEEEERQRGNFPDRFSGHQFPNYSSELNVNALLLGDSALYLCASSQIGTGDYNEQFFGPGTRLTVL.

CDR3 coding DNA: TGTGCCAGTAGTATCGACGGACTAGTCGGGCTGTTTTTT. This translates into CASSIDGLVGLFF. The chain employs TRBV19 and TRBJ2-2, with 7 bases fitting TRBD2. Germline lookup yields CDR1 LNHDA and CDR2 SQIVND (reference sequence). CDR3 length: 13 residues. With 3 bases clipped from V and 13 bases from J, the junction kept 8 bases outside the gene matches.

The chain combines TRBV5-1 with TRBJ1-4, with a weak D call TRBD1 (6 bases). The CDR3 sequence is 15 residues long. Per the germline V gene, CDR1 is SGHRS and CDR2 is YFSETQ. The V and J ends lost 0 bases and 8 bases respectively, with 14 bases between them. CDR3 loop: CASSLDGGSGEKLFF. The CDR3 DNA reads as TGCGCCAGCAGCTTGGATGGGGGCTCGGGGGAAAAACTGTTTTTT. The full variable domain, completed using reference TRBV5-1 and TRBJ1-4, is KAGVTQTPRYLIKTRGQQVTLSCSPISGHRSVSWYQQTPGQGLQFLFEYFSETQRNKGNFPGRFSGRQFSNSRSEMNVSTLELGDSALYLCASSLDGGSGEKLFFGSGTQLSVL.